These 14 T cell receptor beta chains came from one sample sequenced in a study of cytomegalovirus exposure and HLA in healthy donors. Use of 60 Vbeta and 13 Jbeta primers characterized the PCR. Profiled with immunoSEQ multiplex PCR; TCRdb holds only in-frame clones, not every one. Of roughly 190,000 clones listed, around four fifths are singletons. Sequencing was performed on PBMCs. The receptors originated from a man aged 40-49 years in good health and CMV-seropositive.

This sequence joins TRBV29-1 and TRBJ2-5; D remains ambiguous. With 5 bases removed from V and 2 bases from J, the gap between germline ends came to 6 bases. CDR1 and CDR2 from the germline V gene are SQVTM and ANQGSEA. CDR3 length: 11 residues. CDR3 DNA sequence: TGCAGCGTTAACTCGCAAGAGACCCAGTACTTC. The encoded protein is CSVNSQETQYF. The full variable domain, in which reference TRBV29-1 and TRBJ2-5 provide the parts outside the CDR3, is SAVISQKPSRDICQRGTSLTIQCQVDSQVTMMFWYRQQPGQSLTLIATANQGSEATYESGFVIDKFPISRPNLTFSTLTVSNMSPEDSSIYLCSVNSQETQYFGPGTRLLVL.

This CDR3 reads CASSLAGRGGDQPQHF. The CDR3 coding sequence is TGCGCCAGCAGCTTGGCCGGGAGGGGCGGAGATCAGCCCCAGCATTTT. V gene TRBV5-1 combines with J gene TRBJ1-5; a possible D gene is TRBD1 (5 bases). This CDR3 has 16 residues. Between the trimmed V and J ends, which lost 0 bases and 5 bases, there was a span of 15 bases. Germline V gene data show CDR1 as SGHRS and CDR2 as YFSETQ. Based on the CDR3 plus reference TRBV5-1 and TRBJ1-5, the full variable domain is KAGVTQTPRYLIKTRGQQVTLSCSPISGHRSVSWYQQTPGQGLQFLFEYFSETQRNKGNFPGRFSGRQFSNSRSEMNVSTLELGDSALYLCASSLAGRGGDQPQHFGDGTRLSIL.

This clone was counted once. CDR3 DNA: TGCGCCAGCAGCTTGGACGGAGCCTACGAGCAGTACTTC. Translating gives CASSLDGAYEQYF. V is TRBV5-1 and J is TRBJ2-5; D is ambiguous. The J call is uncertain, as TRBJ2-7 better fits the DNA end. Per the germline V gene, CDR1 is SGHRS and CDR2 is YFSETQ. The CDR3 has 13 residues.

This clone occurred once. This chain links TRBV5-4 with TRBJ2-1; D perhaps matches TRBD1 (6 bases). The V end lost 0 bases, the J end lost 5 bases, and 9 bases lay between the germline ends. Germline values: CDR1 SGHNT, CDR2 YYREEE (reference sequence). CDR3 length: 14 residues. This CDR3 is CASSLDTGNNEQFF. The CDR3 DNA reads TGTGCCAGCAGCTTGGACACAGGGAACAATGAGCAGTTCTTC.

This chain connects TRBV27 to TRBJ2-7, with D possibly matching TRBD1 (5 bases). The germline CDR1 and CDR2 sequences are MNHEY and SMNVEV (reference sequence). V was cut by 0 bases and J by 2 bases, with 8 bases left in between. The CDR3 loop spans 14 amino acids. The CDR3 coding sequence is TGTGCCAGCAGTTTATCTGGGGCGGCCTACGAGCAGTACTTC. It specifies CASSLSGAAYEQYF.

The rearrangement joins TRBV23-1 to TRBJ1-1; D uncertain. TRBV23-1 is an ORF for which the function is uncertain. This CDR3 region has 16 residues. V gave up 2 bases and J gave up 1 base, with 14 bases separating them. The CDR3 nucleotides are TGCGCCAGCAGTCAAGGTGTCCGACAAGAGAACACTGAAGCTTTCTTT. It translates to CASSQGVRQENTEAFF.

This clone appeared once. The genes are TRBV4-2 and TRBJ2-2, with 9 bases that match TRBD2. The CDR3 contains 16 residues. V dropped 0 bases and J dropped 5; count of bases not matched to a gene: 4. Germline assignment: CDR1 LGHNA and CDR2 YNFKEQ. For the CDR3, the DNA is TGTGCCAGCAGCCAAGATAGGGGACTAGCAACCGGGGAGCTGTTTTTT. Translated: CASSQDRGLATGELFF.

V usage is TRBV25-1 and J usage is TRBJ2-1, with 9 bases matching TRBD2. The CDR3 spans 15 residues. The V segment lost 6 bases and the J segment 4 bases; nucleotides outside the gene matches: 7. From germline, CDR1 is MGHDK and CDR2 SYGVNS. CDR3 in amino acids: CASSLAGDWYNEQFF. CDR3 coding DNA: TGTGCCAGCAGCTTAGCGGGAGATTGGTACAATGAGCAGTTCTTC.

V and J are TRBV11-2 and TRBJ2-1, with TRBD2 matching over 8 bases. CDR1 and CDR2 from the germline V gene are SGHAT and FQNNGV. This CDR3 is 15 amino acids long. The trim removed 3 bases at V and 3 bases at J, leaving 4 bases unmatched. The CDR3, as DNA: TGTGCCAGCAGCTTTAGCGGGGACTTCTACAATGAGCAGTTCTTC. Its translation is CASSFSGDFYNEQFF.

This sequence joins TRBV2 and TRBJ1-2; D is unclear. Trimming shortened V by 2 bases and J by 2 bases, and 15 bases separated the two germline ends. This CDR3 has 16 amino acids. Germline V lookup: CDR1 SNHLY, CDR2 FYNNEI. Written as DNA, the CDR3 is TGTGCCAGCAGTGAATCTAGCCAGCCGGTAAACTATGGCTACACCTTC. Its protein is CASSESSQPVNYGYTF.

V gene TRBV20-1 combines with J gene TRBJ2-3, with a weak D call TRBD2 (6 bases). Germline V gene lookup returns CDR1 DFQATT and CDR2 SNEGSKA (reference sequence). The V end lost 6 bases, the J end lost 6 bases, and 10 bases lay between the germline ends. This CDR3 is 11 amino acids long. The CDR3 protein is CSAPAGDTQYF. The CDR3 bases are TGCAGTGCCCCGGCGGGGGATACGCAGTATTTT.

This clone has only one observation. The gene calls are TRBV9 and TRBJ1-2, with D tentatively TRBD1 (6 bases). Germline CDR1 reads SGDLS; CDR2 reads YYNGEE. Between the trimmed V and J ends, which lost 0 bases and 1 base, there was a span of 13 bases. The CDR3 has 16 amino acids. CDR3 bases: TGTGCCAGCAGCGTAGGAGCTGGACAGAGTAACTATGGCTACACCTTC. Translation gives CASSVGAGQSNYGYTF.

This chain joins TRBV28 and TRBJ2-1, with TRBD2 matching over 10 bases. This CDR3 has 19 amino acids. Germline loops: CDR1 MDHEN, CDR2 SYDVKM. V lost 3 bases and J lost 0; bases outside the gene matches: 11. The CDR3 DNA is TGTGCCAGCAGTTTTGTGCTAGCGGGGGAGATTAGCTCCTACAATGAGCAGTTCTTC. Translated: CASSFVLAGEISSYNEQFF.

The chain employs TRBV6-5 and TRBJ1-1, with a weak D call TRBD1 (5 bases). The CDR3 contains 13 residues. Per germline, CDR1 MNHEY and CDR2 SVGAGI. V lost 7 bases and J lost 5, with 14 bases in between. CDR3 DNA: TGTGCCAGCACGAGGGACTCGAGGACTGAAGCTTTCTTT. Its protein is CASTRDSRTEAFF.